This T cell receptor beta chain was retrieved from a study of blood T cells in healthy people across ages. Background on the study: Every two T cells gave about one barcoded beta molecule via template switching. Findings of the study overall: A roughly linear age-dependent decrease characterized TCR beta diversity per million T cells. Investigators treated diversity estimates from one million T cells as underestimates.

The study isolated at least 7 million PBMCs from each sample. In its sample, this clonotype was seen a few times. The target antigen is unknown. Per the germline V gene, CDR1 is SQVTM and CDR2 is ANQGSEA. This CDR3 contains 13 residues. V dropped 6 bases and J dropped 5; count of bases not matched to a gene: 7. Together with a sample-barcoded 5' primer, a J-beta primer mix was included in a second PCR lasting roughly 6 to 12 cycles. TCRdb used MiXCR to reprocess the 5' RACE reads, holding one entry per CDR3 protein. This table holds fewer than 2 million distinct CDR3 sequences, approximately 40% found once.

This TCR was recovered from a human donor in good health. Sequences were obtained from blood. The genes are TRBV29-1 and TRBJ1-1; 9 bases map to TRBD1. CDR3 DNA: TGCAGCGTGCGAGGGACAGGGATGACTGAAGCTTTCTTT. Protein product: CSVRGTGMTEAFF.